The sequence of this TCR beta chain was determined in a study of CD8 T cells in Susac syndrome. Notes on this clonotype: The antigen is unknown.

Sequencing of TCR beta was performed on blood CD8+ T cells and on blood CD4+ T cells. Germline-derived CDR1 and CDR2 are SGHAT and FQNNGV. The junction had 6 bases not matched to a gene; V was cut back by 5 bases and J by 2 bases. The CDR3 runs to 15 residues. With random hexamers, reverse transcription was performed on about 0.5 to 1 ug of RNA. By means of immunoSEQ multiplex PCR, TCR beta CDR3 spanning 54 Vbeta and 13 Jbeta underwent amplification. TCRdb called the immunoSEQ multiplex PCR reads again in MiXCR, with one record for every CDR3 protein. The sample yields some 200,000 distinct CDR3 sequences, around 96% seen once. Findings of the study overall: Individuals included in the TCR sequencing and HLA analysis were acknowledged by the study to be relatively few in number.

The J gene is TRBJ1-2, the V gene TRBV11-2; 9 positions agree with TRBD1. Sequencing was carried out using CD4+ T cells from PBMCs. The receptor was derived from a human donor with multiple sclerosis. The CDR3 protein is CASSSPDRGNYGYTF. The CDR3 bases are TGTGCCAGCAGCAGCCCGGACAGGGGAAACTATGGCTACACCTTC.